The 17 T cell receptor beta chains in this list originate from one sample, sequenced in a study of cytomegalovirus exposure and HLA in healthy donors (TCRdb year 2017). The library was prepared using the immunoSEQ multiplex PCR assay. Drawn from immuneACCESS, this table holds only the in-frame rearrangements with V and J called that TCRdb kept. Clones are partly lost; checked studies trace under half to an unresolved V gene and leave the rest unexplained. The sample contains around 150,000 clones, 75% to 95% of them found a single time. The top ten clones comprise 3% to 3.5% of the sample. Sequencing was done on a sample of PBMCs. The receptors shown here come from a woman younger than 35 in good health and CMV-seropositive.

The rearrangement uses TRBV7-2 and TRBJ2-7; the match to TRBD2 covers 10 bases. Germline V gives CDR1 SGHTA, CDR2 FQGNSA. The junction had 3 bases not matched to a gene; V was cut back by 4 bases and J by 3 bases. This CDR3 contains 14 residues. The DNA of the CDR3 is TGTGCCAGCAGCTCTCGGACTAGCGGCTACGAGCAGTACTTC. Its protein product is CASSSRTSGYEQYF.

J is TRBJ1-2 and V is TRBV6-1, with a tentative D call TRBD1 (6 bases). The germline V and J ends were trimmed by 2 bases and 4 bases, with 11 bases remaining between them. Germline CDR1 reads MNHNS; CDR2 reads SASEGT. The CDR3 is 14 residues long. The CDR3 sequence is CASSENRVSYGYTF. The CDR3 DNA reads TGTGCCAGCAGTGAAAACAGGGTTAGCTATGGCTACACCTTC.

The chain is built from TRBV15 and TRBJ2-3; 7 positions agree with TRBD1. The germline V gene has CDR1 LNHNV and CDR2 YYDKDF (reference sequence). The V gene end was trimmed by 6 bases and the J gene end by 3 bases; junction bases not matched to a gene: 9. The CDR3 runs to 15 residues. The DNA of the CDR3 is TGTGCCACCAGTCAAACAGGGGATCCGACAGATACGCAGTATTTT. Protein: CATSQTGDPTDTQYF.

The chain carries TRBV27 and TRBJ1-2, with TRBD1 matching 7 bases. CDR1 and CDR2 (germline): MNHEY, SMNVEV (reference sequence). The ends lost 0 bases at V and 9 bases at J; junction bases unmatched: 10. The CDR3 has 15 residues. CDR3 region: CASSLSPQGMTSYTF. The CDR3 DNA is TGTGCCAGCAGTTTATCCCCACAGGGGATGACAAGCTACACCTTC.

This clone was counted a single time. This chain links TRBV6-5 with TRBJ2-7, with TRBD1 matching 9 bases. Germline trimming cut 5 bases from V and 4 bases from J; bases unmatched to any gene: 6. Germline V gene sequence: CDR1 MNHEY, CDR2 SVGAGI. The CDR3 loop spans 14 amino acids. CDR3 sequence: CASSEVGTGYEQYF. The CDR3 coding sequence is TGTGCCAGCAGTGAAGTGGGGACAGGGTACGAGCAGTACTTC.

The V call is TRBV15, the J call TRBJ1-5; 9 bases match TRBD1. Germline CDR1 reads LNHNV; CDR2 reads YYDKDF (reference sequence). Trimming at V came to 5 bases and at J to 6 bases, leaving 8 bases not matched to a gene. This CDR3 contains 15 residues. In DNA form, the CDR3 reads TGTGCCACCAGCGGCCGGGACAGGGATGGTCAGCCCCAGCATTTT. The encoded protein is CATSGRDRDGQPQHF.

The chain couples TRBV4-3 to TRBJ1-2, with D maybe TRBD1 (6 bases). CDR3 length equals 16 residues. The ends were cut back, 0 bases at V and 4 bases at J, with 15 bases in the middle. Germline CDR1 reads LGHNA; CDR2 reads YSLEER. CDR3 in amino acids: CASSQDAGGRSYGYTF. As DNA, the CDR3 is TGCGCCAGCAGCCAAGATGCGGGGGGCAGGAGCTATGGCTACACCTTC.

This chain uses TRBV6-5 with TRBJ1-4; D is possibly TRBD1 (6 bases). The V end was cut by 1 base, the J end by 7 bases, with 10 bases between. The CDR3 is 14 amino acids. CDR1 is MNHEY and CDR2 is SVGAGI in the germline V gene. The CDR3 here is CASSYLGAGEKLFF. The CDR3 coding sequence is TGTGCCAGCAGTTACTTGGGGGCGGGTGAAAAACTGTTTTTT.

The V gene is TRBV7-8, the J gene TRBJ1-5, with 12 bases that match TRBD1. Germline values: CDR1 SGHVS, CDR2 FQNEAQ. This CDR3 has 17 amino acids. Losses at the gene ends were 4 bases for V and 7 bases for J; bases not matched to a gene: 11. CDR3 sequence: CASSSRGGQGAGQPQHF. As DNA, the CDR3 is TGTGCCAGCAGCTCCCGAGGGGGACAGGGGGCAGGCCAGCCCCAGCATTTT.

This chain joins TRBV5-1 and TRBJ2-7; TRBD2 agrees at 8 bases. V shed 7 bases and J 5 bases; nucleotides not matched to a gene: 11. CDR1 is SGHRS and CDR2 is YFSETQ in the germline V gene. The CDR3 length is 14 residues. The CDR3 is CASRASGSPHEQYF. In nucleotides, the CDR3 is TGCGCCAGCCGTGCAAGCGGGAGTCCCCACGAGCAGTACTTC.

The rearrangement links TRBV7-6 to TRBJ2-2; D gene ambiguous. With 3 bases removed from V and 4 bases from J, the gap between germline ends came to 18 bases. The germline V gene has CDR1 SGHVS and CDR2 FNYEAQ. This CDR3 is built from 17 residues. The CDR3 DNA is TGTGCCAGCAGCTTGCTCGAGCTTTTCGCCTCCACCGGGGAGCTGTTTTTT. It encodes CASSLLELFASTGELFF.

For this clone: The same CDR3 is also encoded by other DNA sequences in this sample. The chain employs TRBV7-9 and TRBJ2-3; the D is unclear. The CDR3 is 12 amino acids. Trimming left V 5 bases short and J 4 bases short, with 7 bases between. Germline values: CDR1 SEHNR, CDR2 FQNEAQ (reference sequence). CDR3 coding DNA: TGTGCCAGCAGCCTACCCTCAGATACGCAGTATTTT. Translation gives CASSLPSDTQYF.

The V call is TRBV7-3, the J call TRBJ2-1; D remains unclear. CDR1 is SGHTA and CDR2 is FQGTGA in the germline V gene. V was clipped by 1 base and J by 0 bases, with 7 bases between them. The CDR3 runs 15 residues. The CDR3 DNA is TGTGCCAGCAGCTTAATTCCTAGCTCCTACAATGAGCAGTTCTTC. It is translated as CASSLIPSSYNEQFF.

This clone has a handful of counts. The rearrangement joins TRBV2 to TRBJ1-6, with D possibly being TRBD1 (5 bases). The V and J ends lost 9 bases and 5 bases respectively, with 11 bases between them. This CDR3 has 13 residues. The germline V gene encodes CDR1 SNHLY and CDR2 FYNNEI. In nucleotides, the CDR3 is TGTGCCAGTACGCCAGGGAATAATTCACCCCTCCACTTT. This encodes CASTPGNNSPLHF.

The rearrangement uses TRBV25-1 and TRBJ2-5; the match to TRBD2 covers 15 bases. CDR1 and CDR2 from the germline V gene are MGHDK and SYGVNS. V shed 5 bases, J shed 5 bases, and the junction held 6 bases outside the gene matches. The CDR3 has 16 residues. CDR3 loop: CASSPWTSGRGETQYF. CDR3 in DNA: TGTGCCAGCAGTCCTTGGACTAGCGGGAGGGGGGAGACCCAGTACTTC.

The chain is built from TRBV6-4 and TRBJ2-2; 7 bases are a match to TRBD2. Trimming took 3 bases from V and 2 from J; bases not matched to a gene: 15. Germline CDR1 is MRHNA and CDR2 is SNTAGT. The CDR3 has 19 amino acids. Here the CDR3 reads CASSDGRDGPGHNTGELFF. CDR3 bases: TGTGCCAGCAGTGATGGGAGGGACGGCCCTGGACACAACACCGGGGAGCTGTTTTTT.

The chain links TRBV28 to TRBJ2-1; D not resolved. Trimming removed 5 bases from V and 6 bases from J, with 14 bases in between. The germline gives CDR1 MDHEN, CDR2 SYDVKM. CDR3 length: 14 residues. CDR3 DNA sequence: TGTGCCAGCAGTCCGGCCGAAGGCGGCAATGAGCAGTTCTTC. The encoded protein is CASSPAEGGNEQFF.